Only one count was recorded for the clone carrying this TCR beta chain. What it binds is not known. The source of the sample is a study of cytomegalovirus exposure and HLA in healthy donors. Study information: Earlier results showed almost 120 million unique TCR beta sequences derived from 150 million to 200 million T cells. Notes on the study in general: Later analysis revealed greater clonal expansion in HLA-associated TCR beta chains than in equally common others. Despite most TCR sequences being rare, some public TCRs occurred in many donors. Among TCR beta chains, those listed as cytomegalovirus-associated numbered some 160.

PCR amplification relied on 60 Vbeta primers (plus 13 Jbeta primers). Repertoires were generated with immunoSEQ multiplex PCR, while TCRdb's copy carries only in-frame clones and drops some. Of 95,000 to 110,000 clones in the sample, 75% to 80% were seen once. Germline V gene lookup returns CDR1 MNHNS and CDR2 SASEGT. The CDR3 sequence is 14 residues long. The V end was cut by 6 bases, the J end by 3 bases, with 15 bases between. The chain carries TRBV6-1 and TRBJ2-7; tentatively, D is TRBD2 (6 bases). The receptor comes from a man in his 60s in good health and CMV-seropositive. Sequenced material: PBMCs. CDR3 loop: CASRAGPRDYEQYF. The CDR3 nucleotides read TGTGCCAGCAGGGCGGGACCCCGGGACTACGAGCAGTACTTC.